Listed below are T cell receptor beta chains from one sample, sequenced in a study of blood T cell repertoires in COVID-19. Clones were read by immunoSEQ multiplex PCR, and TCRdb kept only the in-frame ones, dropping some. The table includes 200,000 to 250,000 clones, roughly 81% detected once. Sequencing was performed on peripheral blood. These receptors were taken from a man aged 50 or older with acute or convalescent COVID-19. CDR3s include the opening cysteine and the closing phenylalanine or tryptophan. Each record gives: D gene, CDR3 length, J gene, V gene, CDR3 protein. The D gene is left open where the match is weak.

>.|14|TRBJ1-5|TRBV2
CASSVGPSSQPQHF
>.|13|TRBJ2-7|TRBV5-6
CASSPDSSYEQYF
>.|14|TRBJ1-4|TRBV2
CASSGFGGREKLFF
>TRBD1|15|TRBJ1-6|TRBV28
CASSSWTGRNSPLHF
>TRBD2|16|TRBJ2-7|TRBV28
CASSLLLREPSYEQYF
>.|13|TRBJ1-2|TRBV7-9
CASSFVGDYGYTF
>TRBD1|13|TRBJ1-2|TRBV5-4
CASSLGQGGGYTF
>TRBD1|15|TRBJ1-1|TRBV7-3
CASSSGDRVNTEAFF
>.|11|TRBJ1-2|TRBV20-1
CSARERRGYTF
>.|13|TRBJ2-5|TRBV11-3
CASSSYLQGTQYF
>TRBD2|15|TRBJ2-7|TRBV27
CASSLGSGKGYEQYF
>.|14|TRBJ2-5|TRBV30
CAWSVNRIQETQYF
>.|13|TRBJ1-6|TRBV25-1
CASSEYGDSPLHF
>.|13|TRBJ2-7|TRBV29-1
CSVKGRFLYEQYF
>.|16|TRBJ2-3|TRBV9
CASSVGGDPSTDTQYF